This passage covers 32 T cell receptor beta chains from one sample sequenced in a study of blood T cell repertoires in COVID-19. Produced via immunoSEQ multiplex PCR; TCRdb's table is partial and in-frame only. Of 75,000 to 90,000 clones listed, less than 90% are singletons. Input material: peripheral blood. These TCRs come from a human donor in a cohort sampled during active COVID-19.

The chain uses TRBV12-3 or TRBV12-4 and TRBJ2-1, with D unclear. The CDR3 spans 11 residues. Deletions cut 3 bases from V and 6 bases from J, with 3 bases between. The CDR3 nucleotides are TGTGCCAGCAGTTTTATCAATGAGCAGTTCTTC. Translated: CASSFINEQFF.

The V call is TRBV6-4, the J call TRBJ2-7, with 9 bases fitting TRBD1. The CDR3 runs to 16 residues. Germline CDR1 MRHNA, CDR2 SNTAGT. The ends lost 2 bases at V and 1 base at J; junction bases unmatched: 6. Written as DNA, the CDR3 is TGTGCCAGCAGTGACCCTCGGGACAGGGTTTCCTACGAGCAGTACTTC. Translated: CASSDPRDRVSYEQYF.

The CDR3 loop reads CATSRGQALQAFF. Written as DNA, the CDR3 is TGTGCCACCAGCAGGGGACAGGCCCTACAAGCTTTCTTT. The rearrangement joins TRBV15 to TRBJ1-1; 8 bases align to TRBD1. Germline V lookup: CDR1 LNHNV, CDR2 YYDKDF (reference sequence). Trimming cost V 3 bases and J 9 bases; bases outside gene matches: 6. This CDR3 contains 13 residues.

This chain links TRBV6-4 with TRBJ2-2; TRBD2 might be the D (6 bases). Trimming removed 4 bases from V and 4 bases from J, with 16 bases in between. The CDR3 extends over 16 amino acids. Germline V gene sequence: CDR1 MRHNA, CDR2 SNTAGT. CDR3 region: CASSGEAGSGTGELFF. The CDR3 DNA reads as TGTGCCAGCAGTGGGGAAGCGGGCTCGGGCACCGGGGAGCTGTTTTTT.

This clone came up once. V and J are TRBV7-9 and TRBJ1-6, with 8 bases fitting TRBD1. Germline V gene lookup returns CDR1 SEHNR and CDR2 FQNEAQ (reference sequence). This CDR3 comprises 17 residues. Unmatched junction bases numbered 8, after V lost 7 bases and J lost 0 bases. The CDR3 DNA sequence: TGTGCCAGCACCCAGGCTCAGGGGGCCTCCTATAATTCACCCCTCCACTTT. This encodes CASTQAQGASYNSPLHF. The variable domain in full, with the rest retrieved from reference TRBV7-9 and TRBJ1-6, is DTGVSQNPRHKITKRGQNVTFRCDPISEHNRLYWYRQTLGQGPEFLTYFQNEAQLEKSRLLSDRFSAERPKGSFSTLEIQRTEQGDSAMYLCASTQAQGASYNSPLHFGNGTRLTVT.

The genes are TRBV7-2 and TRBJ2-7; 10 bases fit TRBD2. The V and J ends lost 5 bases and 3 bases, in that order; junction bases with no gene match: 10. Germline lookup yields CDR1 SGHTA and CDR2 FQGNSA. This CDR3 spans 16 amino acids. The CDR3 nucleotides read TGTGCCAGCAGCCTCGATAGCGGGGGGAGCGTCTACGAGCAGTACTTC. This sequence encodes CASSLDSGGSVYEQYF.

The CDR3 sequence: CSASRQGAAATEAFF. The CDR3 coding sequence is TGCAGTGCTAGTCGGCAGGGGGCTGCAGCCACTGAAGCTTTCTTT. This chain joins TRBV20-1 and TRBJ1-1; TRBD1 agrees at 8 bases. Per the germline V gene, CDR1 is DFQATT and CDR2 is SNEGSKA (reference sequence). J was trimmed by 4 bases and V by 3 bases; bases with no gene match: 10. This CDR3 comprises 15 residues.

This chain connects TRBV6-5 to TRBJ1-3; unclear D gene. Germline V gene data show CDR1 as MNHEY and CDR2 as SVGAGI. The CDR3 covers 13 residues. Trimming cost V 6 bases and J 0 bases, with 6 bases left between them. CDR3 sequence reads: CASRRGSGNTIYF. The CDR3 region has the DNA TGTGCCAGCAGGCGGGGCTCTGGAAACACCATATATTTT.

In its sample, this clone was seen once. The V and J genes are TRBV5-8 and TRBJ1-3, with D uncertain. The CDR3 runs 15 residues. Trimming pared 0 bases from V and 0 bases from J, leaving 7 bases between. The germline gives CDR1 SGHTS, CDR2 YDEGEE. The CDR3 protein is CASSLGQDSGNTIYF. In nucleotides, the CDR3 is TGTGCCAGCAGCTTGGGACAAGACTCTGGAAACACCATATATTTT.

This clone has a handful of counts. This chain connects TRBV6-1 to TRBJ2-7, with 16 positions matching TRBD2. The CDR3 sequence is 17 residues long. The V segment lost 3 bases and the J segment 6 bases; nucleotides outside the gene matches: 8. Per the germline V gene, CDR1 is MNHNS and CDR2 is SASEGT. CDR3 in amino acids: CASSDPGLAGGPGEQYF. The DNA of the CDR3 is TGTGCCAGCAGTGATCCGGGACTAGCGGGAGGGCCTGGCGAGCAGTACTTC.

This clone has just a few counts. The J gene is TRBJ2-3, the V gene TRBV2, with 15 nucleotides matching TRBD2. J was trimmed by 7 bases and V by 4 bases; bases with no gene match: 9. Germline V gene sequence: CDR1 SNHLY, CDR2 FYNNEI. This CDR3 has 17 residues. CDR3 region: CASSGGLAGGSENTQYF. Written as DNA, the CDR3 is TGTGCCAGCAGTGGGGGACTAGCGGGAGGCAGCGAGAATACGCAGTATTTT.

The chain couples TRBV5-6 to TRBJ2-5; maybe TRBD2 (7 bases). Trimming shortened V by 4 bases and J by 1 base, and 17 bases separated the two germline ends. The germline CDR1 and CDR2 sequences are SGHDT and YYEEEE. This CDR3 has 16 residues. CDR3 DNA sequence: TGTGCCAGCAGCCTCTCCTTAGGGGGGGTCCAAGAGACCCAGTACTTC. Translating it yields CASSLSLGGVQETQYF.

This sequence joins TRBV5-6 and TRBJ2-1; 7 bases are shared with TRBD2. CDR1 is SGHDT, CDR2 YYEEEE, per germline. The CDR3 runs to 18 residues. J was trimmed by 7 bases and V by 0 bases; bases with no gene match: 16. The CDR3 here is CASSLAGAGGGLSNEQFF. CDR3 bases: TGTGCCAGCAGCTTGGCCGGGGCTGGGGGAGGGTTGTCGAATGAGCAGTTCTTC.

This clone was counted only a few times. The CDR3 is CASSLGTGGGNQPQHF. The CDR3 bases are TGTGCCAGCAGTTTAGGGACAGGGGGCGGCAATCAGCCCCAGCATTTT. The chain is built from TRBV28 and TRBJ1-5; 12 bases align to TRBD1. V lost 2 bases, J lost 2 bases, and 1 base stayed unmatched. This CDR3 has 16 residues. Germline V gene data show CDR1 as MDHEN and CDR2 as SYDVKM.

V is TRBV12-3 or TRBV12-4 and J is TRBJ2-1; 7 positions match TRBD1. Trimming at V came to 5 bases and at J to 9 bases, leaving 4 bases not matched to a gene. CDR3 length: 12 amino acids. CDR3 protein: CASSRYRGEQFF. The CDR3 DNA sequence: TGTGCCAGCAGTCGATACAGGGGTGAGCAGTTCTTC.

This clone was observed once. The chain joins TRBV19 to TRBJ1-1, with D perhaps TRBD1 (5 bases). Trimming removed 5 bases from V and 10 bases from J, with 14 bases in between. Germline CDR1 LNHDA, CDR2 SQIVND (reference sequence). The CDR3 is made up of 12 amino acids. The CDR3 DNA reads TGTGCCAGTAGTCCGTATGCAGGGCCAGCTTTCTTT. This gives the protein CASSPYAGPAFF. Full variable domain (remainder filled in from reference TRBV19 and TRBJ1-1): DGGITQSPKYLFRKEGQNVTLSCEQNLNHDAMYWYRQDPGQGLRLIYYSQIVNDFQKGDIAEGYSVSREKKESFPLTVTSAQKNPTAFYLCASSPYAGPAFFGQGTRLTVV.

The V and J genes are TRBV18 and TRBJ2-7, with a tentative D call TRBD2 (5 bases). The germline V gene encodes CDR1 KGHSH and CDR2 LQKENI. The CDR3 contains 14 residues. Trimming removed 2 bases from V and 0 bases from J, with 8 bases in between. In DNA form, the CDR3 reads TGTGCCAGCTCACCAGGTGAGGGCTCCTACGAGCAGTACTTC. This translates into CASSPGEGSYEQYF. The complete variable domain, with remaining parts taken from reference TRBV18 and TRBJ2-7, reads NAGVMQNPRHLVRRRGQEARLRCSPMKGHSHVYWYRQLPEEGLKFMVYLQKENIIDESGMPKERFSAEFPKEGPSILRIQQVVRGDSAAYFCASSPGEGSYEQYFGPGTRLTVT.

J is TRBJ1-2 and V is TRBV7-2; 11 bases are a match to TRBD1. Germline loops: CDR1 SGHTA, CDR2 FQGNSA. CDR3 size: 14 residues. With V trimmed by 10 bases and J by 5 bases, 9 bases remained unmatched. The DNA for the CDR3 is TGTGCCAAGGGGTTAGGACAGGGGGCATATGGCTACACCTTC. This sequence encodes CAKGLGQGAYGYTF.

This chain joins TRBV19 and TRBJ2-3; the match to TRBD1 covers 7 bases. The CDR3 has 14 amino acids. Looked up from germline, CDR1 is LNHDA and CDR2 is SQIVND (reference sequence). V was pared by 8 bases and J by 2 bases, with 7 bases of the junction left unmatched. CDR3 coding DNA: TGTGCCAGTTCCGGACAGGCTTTCACAGATACGCAGTATTTT. Protein product: CASSGQAFTDTQYF.

The V gene is TRBV19, the J gene TRBJ1-6; D possibly corresponds to TRBD1 (6 bases). The CDR3 covers 15 residues. The germline CDR1 and CDR2 sequences are LNHDA and SQIVND (reference sequence). V lost 1 base, J lost 7 bases, and 11 bases lay in between. For the CDR3, the DNA is TGTGCCAGTAGTATAGTGGGACATGACAATTCACCCCTCCACTTT. Amino acids: CASSIVGHDNSPLHF.

The chain employs TRBV11-3 and TRBJ2-2, with D tentatively TRBD2 (6 bases). Germline assignment: CDR1 SGHNT and CDR2 YENEEA. This CDR3 is 15 amino acids long. Trimming cost V 0 bases and J 7 bases, with 12 bases left between them. The CDR3 region is CASSLEGGNGGELFF. Here the CDR3 DNA reads TGTGCCAGCAGCTTAGAGGGGGGTAACGGCGGGGAGCTGTTTTTT.

The table lists this clone with a count of one. The rearrangement links TRBV6-5 to TRBJ1-5, with D possibly matching TRBD1 (6 bases). The CDR3 runs to 13 residues. Germline assignment: CDR1 MNHEY and CDR2 SVGAGI. V was cut by 11 bases and J by 0 bases, with 11 bases left in between. CDR3 bases: TGTGCCGCGGGGGCCCCTAGCAATCAGCCCCAGCATTTT. Translation: CAAGAPSNQPQHF.

V is TRBV28 and J is TRBJ1-6; 9 nucleotides line up with TRBD1. Germline CDR1 and CDR2: MDHEN and SYDVKM. J lost 7 bases, V lost 9 bases, and 1 base had no gene match. The CDR3 is 12 residues long. DNA for the CDR3: TGTGCCAGTGGGACAGGGAATTCACCCCTCCACTTT. Translation: CASGTGNSPLHF. Based on the CDR3 plus reference TRBV28 and TRBJ1-6, the full variable domain is DVKVTQSSRYLVKRTGEKVFLECVQDMDHENMFWYRQDPGLGLRLIYFSYDVKMKEKGDIPEGYSVSREKKERFSLILESASTNQTSMYLCASGTGNSPLHFGNGTRLTVT.

The chain has TRBV2 and TRBJ1-1; tentative D call: TRBD1 (5 bases). V was trimmed by 3 bases and J by 7 bases, leaving 12 bases between them. Per germline, CDR1 SNHLY and CDR2 FYNNEI. This CDR3 is built from 13 residues. The CDR3 region has the DNA TGTGCCAGCAGTGATGACAGATTAAGTGAAGCTTTCTTT. It codes for CASSDDRLSEAFF. Variable domain in full (rest from reference TRBV2 and TRBJ1-1): EPEVTQTPSHQVTQMGQEVILRCVPISNHLYFYWYRQILGQKVEFLVSFYNNEISEKSEIFDDQFSVERPDGSNFTLKIRSTKLEDSAMYFCASSDDRLSEAFFGQGTRLTVV.

This clone was seen more than once but under ten times. The chain is built from TRBV6-7 and TRBJ1-4, with 8 positions matching TRBD1. TRBV6-7 qualifies as an ORF whose function is uncertain. CDR3 size: 14 residues. With V trimmed by 5 bases and J by 8 bases, 7 bases remained unmatched. The CDR3 here is CASSRDRSEEKLFF. In DNA, the CDR3 is TGTGCCAGCAGTCGGGACAGGTCGGAGGAAAAACTGTTTTTT.

The sample holds a few counts of this clone. CDR3 DNA sequence: TGTGCCAGCAGCCGGCAGGGGAACACCGGGGAGCTGTTTTTT. It is translated as CASSRQGNTGELFF. The chain uses TRBV7-3 and TRBJ2-2; D is perhaps TRBD1 (5 bases). There are 14 residues in the CDR3. Germline loops: CDR1 SGHTA, CDR2 FQGTGA. V was cut by 5 bases and J by 1 base, with 8 bases left in between.

This clone showed up just a few times. The chain has TRBV27 and TRBJ1-2; D not certain. The CDR3 has 15 residues. V gave up 2 bases and J gave up 2 bases, with 12 bases separating them. CDR1 and CDR2 from the germline V gene are MNHEY and SMNVEV (reference sequence). The CDR3 DNA is TGTGCCAGCAGTTTAGGCAGGAACCTAAACTATGGCTACACCTTC. This encodes CASSLGRNLNYGYTF.

This clone has a single count. The chain couples TRBV3-1 (or the pseudogene TRBV3-2) to TRBJ1-1, with D unresolved. V was shortened by 0 bases and J by 8 bases, with 10 bases between the two germline ends. The CDR3 is 13 residues long. Germline V lookup: CDR1 LGHDT, CDR2 YNNKEL (reference sequence). CDR3 in amino acids: CASSQDAEREAFF. The DNA for the CDR3 is TGTGCCAGCAGCCAAGATGCGGAGAGAGAAGCTTTCTTT.

The chain links TRBV4-3 to TRBJ2-7; D uncertain. Germline CDR1 is LGHNA and CDR2 is YSLEER. This CDR3 comprises 16 residues. V was shortened by 0 bases and J by 3 bases, with 15 bases between the two germline ends. In DNA form, the CDR3 reads TGCGCCAGCAGCCAAGATATGGCCAGGAACGTCTACGAGCAGTACTTC. Its protein is CASSQDMARNVYEQYF.

This clone appeared a single time. The V and J genes are TRBV7-2 and TRBJ2-5; 10 bases are a match to TRBD1. The V gene's germline CDR1 is SGHTA and CDR2 FQGNSA. The CDR3 covers 15 residues. The junction had 6 bases not matched to a gene; V was cut back by 5 bases and J by 3 bases. The CDR3 here is CASSIAGTGEETQYF. The CDR3, as DNA: TGTGCCAGCAGCATCGCCGGGACAGGGGAAGAGACCCAGTACTTC.

This clone was counted between two and nine times. The rearrangement links TRBV5-1 to TRBJ2-7; TRBD1 might be the D (5 bases). Trimming stripped 0 bases from V and 3 bases from J, with 10 bases between. The germline V gene encodes CDR1 SGHRS and CDR2 YFSETQ. The CDR3 loop spans 14 amino acids. The CDR3 DNA reads as TGCGCCAGCAGCTTGGACAGGAATATCTACGAGCAGTACTTC. Its translation: CASSLDRNIYEQYF.

The chain joins TRBV3-1 (or the pseudogene TRBV3-2) to TRBJ1-2, with 8 bases aligning to TRBD1. CDR1 LGHDT and CDR2 YNNKEL come from the germline V gene (reference sequence). The CDR3 has 16 residues. J gave up 4 bases and V 5 bases, and 12 bases lay outside the gene matches. The CDR3: CASSLFSGQAAYGYTF. The CDR3 DNA is TGTGCCAGCAGCTTGTTTTCGGGACAGGCCGCCTATGGCTACACCTTC.